This paragraph reports one T cell receptor (beta chain). This clone occurred a few times. Its antigen is still unknown. Base qualities were left out, and no much larger clone turns up one base away. The method was the immunoSEQ multiplex PCR assay. For the multiplex PCR, a mixture combining 60 forward primers for TCR Vbeta segments and 13 reverse primers for TCR Jbeta segments was used. Amplification of the CDR3 region of rearranged TCR beta genes was performed with a multiplex PCR assay on genomic DNA. The amplified TCR beta libraries were sequenced on the Illumina HiSeq System as 87-base-pair reads. The original pipeline was this. A later analysis tallied 75 million to 85 million unique TCR beta chains across the 700 or so repertoires, and about 12 million of those chains were shared by two or more donors. A nearest-neighbor algorithm error-corrected the raw reads and collapsed the reads into unique sequences, merging closely related sequences to remove PCR and sequencing errors. To assign V, D and J gene segments, CDR3 sequences were aligned to IMGT reference sequences. For a sequence to be retained, a match of at least six nucleotides was required to both a V gene segment and a J gene segment. A rearrangement counted as productive if the CDR3 had no stop codons and remained in frame with V and J, and every other rearrangement counted as non-productive. Following IMGT convention, CDR3 was defined as the stretch from the second conserved V-encoded cysteine to the conserved J-encoded phenylalanine. The earlier analysis of 587 of the donors excluded sequences that lacked an unambiguous match to a single V gene segment. An earlier analysis of some 610 of the donors called V segments functional above 56.7% productive rearrangements and segregating when the between-donor standard deviation exceeded 5%. A statistical classification framework was built to diagnose cytomegalovirus status from the catalog of TCR beta chain sequences. A later analysis assigned V and J genes by comparing TCR nucleotide sequences with IMGT/GENE-DB human TR gene sequences. In a later analysis, CDR3 sequences and most-parsimonious VDJ recombination scenarios were assigned using the TCRdist pipeline. In a later analysis, each TCR beta chain was defined by its CDR3 amino acid sequence together with its V-gene family, and reads without a unique V-gene family were excluded. As a way to deal with suspected cross-contamination and a sequencing artifact, a later analysis dropped nearly 600 nucleotide sequences that were highly shared and had low generation probability. For each public chain, a later analysis derived a clonal expansion index from normalized ranks of inferred template counts within each repertoire. In a later analysis, generation probabilities were computed with a VDJ recombination model fitted to out-of-frame rearrangements, and the resulting probabilities were checked against IGoR. In a later analysis, TCR-TCR, TCR-HLA and TCR-CMV co-occurrence was scored with hypergeometric tests, and a repertoire-size bias correction was applied to TCR pairs. False discovery rates were estimated in a later analysis by permuting HLA or CMV assignments 20 times. A later analysis grouped co-occurring TCRs with DBSCAN, adding TCRdist sequence similarity when clustering within HLA-allele-positive subsets. Co-occurrence clustering excluded repertoires with fewer than 30,000 or more than 120,000 public chains, plus five with anomalous nucleotide sharing. The table comes from immuneACCESS by way of TCRdb, which keeps in-frame sequences with V and J called. Part of the clones is missing from these tables; in studies checked, under half for an unresolved V gene and the rest for unknown reasons. V, J and clone size are those of that table, while D and trimming were read from the DNA. For this sample the table gives around 170,000 clones, of which less than 75% were detected only once. Approximately 1.4% of the sample rests with the top ten.

The cohort consisted of 650 to 850 healthy bone marrow donors. At the time of sampling, all cohort members were nominally healthy, though unrecorded immune exposures were likely present. The donor tested CMV seronegative and was one of the 352 seronegative cohort members. Every donor gave a peripheral blood sample, and the peripheral blood mononuclear cells from that sample were used for TCR beta sequencing. Genomic DNA was extracted from the blood cell samples with the Qiagen DNeasy Blood Extraction Kit. V loses 2 bases of germline sequence and J loses 6 bases, and the interval between the two ends is 8 bases. Looking up the germline V gene yields CDR1 SGDLS and CDR2 YYNGEE. There are 12 amino acids in the CDR3, from cysteine to phenylalanine inclusive. Just the 36-base CDR3 DNA is kept, in frame starting at base 1. This sample was taken from a study of cytomegalovirus exposure and HLA in healthy donors (dated by TCRdb to about 2017). With respect to the entire study: An earlier analysis of several hundred of the donors reported approximately 290 Gb of sequence data and 117 million unique TCR beta sequences from about 180 million T cells. Approximately 330 gigabases of sequencing data and approximately 91 million unique TCR sequences made up an early release that covered fewer than 650 HLA-typed donors. The genetic ancestry cluster associated with self-reported Caucasian donors included roughly 84% of the approximately 410 genotyped donors. The study was designed to test whether signatures of past pathogen exposure could be identified by cataloging public T cell receptors. The T cell repertoires of 666 subjects were profiled by immunosequencing and related to cytomegalovirus serostatus. In addition to the first cohort of 666 subjects, a separate validation cohort of 130 or so different subjects was used. High-throughput TCR immunosequencing, statistical association of individual TCRs with disease status, and machine learning were combined to predict cytomegalovirus infection status. A later analysis re-examined previously published TCR beta repertoires from more than 600 donors and added high-resolution HLA genotyping to investigate patterns of TCR occurrence. The later analysis used no new phenotypic data to find candidate immune exposures, relying instead on TCR beta sequences and their occurrence across donors. To decide whether each TCR beta V gene segment behaved as functional or pseudogenic, an earlier analysis of 587 of the donors relied on high-throughput TCR beta sequencing. Donor age, sex, ethnicity and CMV serostatus were compiled together with the repertoire data. A later genetic analysis took genome-wide SNP genotypes for about 55% of the 666 donors and used that subset as a discovery cohort. All discovery cohort repertoires had been generated using a single sequencing platform. Class I and class II HLA loci were covered by the typing at four-digit resolution. The number of donors typed differed by locus, with roughly 629-640 for A, B, C, DRB1 and DQB1, 522 for DQA1, some 570 for DPA1, and 450 to 480 for DPB1. Because of strong linkage in the cohort, roughly five DR-DQ haplotypes were treated as single units for association and clustering. Among around 400 genotyped donors of the cohort, an average of around 250,000 unique TCR beta nucleotide sequences was sequenced per donor, of which 15% to 20% were non-productive.

The paper's findings and limits, for the study overall: The presence/absence analyses assumed that sequencing depth was roughly uniform across donors, and that assumption may not be true. Some IMGT-functional V segments, including TRBV6-2 and TRBV6-3, could not be told apart with the 87-base-pair reads, so those segments were excluded. A few of the identified cytomegalovirus-associated TCR beta chains were confirmed in vitro to be specific for cytomegalovirus antigens. The authors suggested that the approach could potentially be generalized to other disease states and immunological phenotypes. Most TCR sequences were observed very rarely across donors, whereas some public TCRs were present in many individuals. A later analysis found that most CMV-associated TCR beta chains appeared HLA-restricted, with HLA associations seemingly driven largely by CMV exposure. A cluster of highly shared sequence variants was judged likely to be a technical artifact of the sequencing pipeline. An association between a missense DCLRE1C variant and V-gene and J-gene trimming of TCR beta chains was found in a later genetic analysis and replicated in an independent cohort. Because counts were too low, some 16 rarely observed V segments, including chromosome 9 orphons, were excluded from the earlier analysis of 500 to 700 of the donors. Because HLA typing was missing for some donors at each locus, association tests included only the typed subset. A later analysis associated approximately 17,000 TCR beta sequences with specific HLA alleles at a false discovery rate of 0.05. In a later analysis, HLA-associated TCR beta chains showed more clonal expansion and lower generation probabilities than non-associated chains that were equally common. The classifier was reported to diagnose cytomegalovirus status with high specificity and sensitivity in both the original and validation cohorts. A later genetic analysis reported fewer N-insertions in productive TCRs among donors in an Asian-associated ancestry cluster than the approximately 700-donor mean. A further reported finding was that TCR beta sequences accurately predicted the HLA-A and HLA-B alleles for most subjects in the first cohort. Assigning TCR associations to individual alleles was difficult when HLA alleles, especially DR and DQ, strongly co-occurred. Linkage disequilibrium might explain the correlated functional status among segregating V segments, but an unknown experimental factor could not be excluded. In an earlier analysis of approximately 600 of the donors, most TCR beta V segments were observed in productive rearrangements about 90% or about 30% of the time, broadly matching IMGT annotations. In a later analysis, the rate of TCR association differed among HLA loci, with DRB1 alleles having the most associated TCRs and HLA-C alleles having the fewest. The study gave a list of some 150 TCR beta chains associated with cytomegalovirus. Only TCR beta chains were sequenced in this cohort, and the absence of alpha or paired-chain data limited detectable features. According to a later analysis, parvovirus B19, influenza, CMV and Epstein-Barr virus appeared linked to several top co-occurrence clusters. CMV serostatus was the only immune exposure information available for the cohort.

The clonotype originates from a girl aged 5 to 17 in good health and CMV-seronegative. Sequencing was carried out using PBMCs. The chain is made from TRBV9 and TRBJ1-2, with the D segment identity uncertain. The base sequence is TGTGCCAGCAGCGTGTACAGAGATGGCTACACCTTC. This yields the protein CASSVYRDGYTF.